This TCR beta chain was recovered during a study of blood T cell repertoires in COVID-19. Some clones are missing from TCRdb's copy, which holds only in-frame ones; the method was immunoSEQ multiplex PCR. The sample shows 350,000 to 400,000 clones, 75% to 90% of them seen only once. Germline V gene sequence: CDR1 MNHEY, CDR2 SVGAGI. CDR3 length equals 15 residues. The V gene lost 4 bases and the J gene lost 0 bases, with 10 bases spanning the gap. The clonotype was recovered from an older woman with COVID-19, enrolled during active disease. Sequenced input: peripheral blood. V gene TRBV6-5 combines with J gene TRBJ1-3, with D possibly TRBD1 on 6 matching bases. The CDR3 loop reads CASSSLTGSGNTIYF. The DNA of the CDR3 is TGTGCCAGCAGTTCCCTGACAGGCTCTGGAAACACCATATATTTT.